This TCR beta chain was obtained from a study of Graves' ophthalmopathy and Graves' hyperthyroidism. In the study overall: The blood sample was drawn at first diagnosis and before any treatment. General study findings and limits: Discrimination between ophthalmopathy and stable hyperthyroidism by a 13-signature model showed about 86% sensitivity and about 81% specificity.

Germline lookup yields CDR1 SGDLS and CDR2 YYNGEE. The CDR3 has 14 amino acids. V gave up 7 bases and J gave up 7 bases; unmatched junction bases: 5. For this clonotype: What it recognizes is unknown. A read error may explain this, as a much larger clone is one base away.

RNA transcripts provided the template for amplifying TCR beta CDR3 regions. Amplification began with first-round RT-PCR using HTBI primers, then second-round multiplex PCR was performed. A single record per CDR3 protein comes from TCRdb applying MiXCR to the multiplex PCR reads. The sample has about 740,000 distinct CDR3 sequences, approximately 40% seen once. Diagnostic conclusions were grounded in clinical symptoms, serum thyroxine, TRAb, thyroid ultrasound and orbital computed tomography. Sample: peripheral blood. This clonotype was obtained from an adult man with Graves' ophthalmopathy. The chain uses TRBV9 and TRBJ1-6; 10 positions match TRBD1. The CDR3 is CASGADRGNSPLHF. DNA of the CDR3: TGTGCCAGCGGCGCGGACAGGGGGAATTCACCCCTCCACTTT. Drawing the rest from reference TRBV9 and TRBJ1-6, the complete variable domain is DSGVTQTPKHLITATGQRVTLRCSPRSGDLSVYWYQQSLDQGLQFLIQYYNGEERAKGNILERFSAQQFPDLHSELNLSSLELGDSALYFCASGADRGNSPLHFGNGTRLTVT.